The T cell receptor beta chain described here comes from a study of CD8+CD57+ T cells in acquired aplastic anemia. An expansion of CD8+CD57+ cells by flow cytometry had been shown in patients chosen for sequencing. V shed 0 bases and J shed 9 bases, with 6 bases lying between them. This CDR3 has 13 amino acids. CDR1 and CDR2 (germline): MNHNS, SASEGT. CDR3 and TCR beta VDJ profiling relied on a genomic DNA template. TCRdb passed the reads through MiXCR, listing each CDR3 protein once. The sample lists around 42,000 distinct CDR3 sequences, under 80% occurring once. This clonotype has only one observation.

The sequencing input was sorted CD4+, CD8+, or CD8+CD57+ T cells (not recorded which) from PBMCs. The clonotype originates from a human donor with aplastic anemia. This chain links TRBV6-1 with TRBJ1-6; no clear D. The CDR3 region is CASSEASASPLHF. The CDR3 DNA is TGTGCCAGCAGTGAAGCTTCGGCTTCACCCCTCCACTTT.